The T cell receptor (beta chain) under discussion was sequenced for a study of monozygotic twins with inflammatory bowel disease. This CDR3 has 14 residues. The germline V gene has CDR1 DFQATT and CDR2 SNEGSKA (reference sequence). TCRdb re-called the 5' RACE reads and gives one entry per CDR3 protein, without DNA. The sample table sets out approximately 400,000 distinct CDR3 sequences. J is TRBJ2-2 and V is TRBV20-1; TCRdb names TRBD2, which stays unverified in the absence of DNA. This TCR came from a human donor with ulcerative colitis or Crohn's disease, or a healthy co-twin of an affected twin (not recorded which). Sequencing used blood. CDR3 region: CSAFLAGYTGELFF.